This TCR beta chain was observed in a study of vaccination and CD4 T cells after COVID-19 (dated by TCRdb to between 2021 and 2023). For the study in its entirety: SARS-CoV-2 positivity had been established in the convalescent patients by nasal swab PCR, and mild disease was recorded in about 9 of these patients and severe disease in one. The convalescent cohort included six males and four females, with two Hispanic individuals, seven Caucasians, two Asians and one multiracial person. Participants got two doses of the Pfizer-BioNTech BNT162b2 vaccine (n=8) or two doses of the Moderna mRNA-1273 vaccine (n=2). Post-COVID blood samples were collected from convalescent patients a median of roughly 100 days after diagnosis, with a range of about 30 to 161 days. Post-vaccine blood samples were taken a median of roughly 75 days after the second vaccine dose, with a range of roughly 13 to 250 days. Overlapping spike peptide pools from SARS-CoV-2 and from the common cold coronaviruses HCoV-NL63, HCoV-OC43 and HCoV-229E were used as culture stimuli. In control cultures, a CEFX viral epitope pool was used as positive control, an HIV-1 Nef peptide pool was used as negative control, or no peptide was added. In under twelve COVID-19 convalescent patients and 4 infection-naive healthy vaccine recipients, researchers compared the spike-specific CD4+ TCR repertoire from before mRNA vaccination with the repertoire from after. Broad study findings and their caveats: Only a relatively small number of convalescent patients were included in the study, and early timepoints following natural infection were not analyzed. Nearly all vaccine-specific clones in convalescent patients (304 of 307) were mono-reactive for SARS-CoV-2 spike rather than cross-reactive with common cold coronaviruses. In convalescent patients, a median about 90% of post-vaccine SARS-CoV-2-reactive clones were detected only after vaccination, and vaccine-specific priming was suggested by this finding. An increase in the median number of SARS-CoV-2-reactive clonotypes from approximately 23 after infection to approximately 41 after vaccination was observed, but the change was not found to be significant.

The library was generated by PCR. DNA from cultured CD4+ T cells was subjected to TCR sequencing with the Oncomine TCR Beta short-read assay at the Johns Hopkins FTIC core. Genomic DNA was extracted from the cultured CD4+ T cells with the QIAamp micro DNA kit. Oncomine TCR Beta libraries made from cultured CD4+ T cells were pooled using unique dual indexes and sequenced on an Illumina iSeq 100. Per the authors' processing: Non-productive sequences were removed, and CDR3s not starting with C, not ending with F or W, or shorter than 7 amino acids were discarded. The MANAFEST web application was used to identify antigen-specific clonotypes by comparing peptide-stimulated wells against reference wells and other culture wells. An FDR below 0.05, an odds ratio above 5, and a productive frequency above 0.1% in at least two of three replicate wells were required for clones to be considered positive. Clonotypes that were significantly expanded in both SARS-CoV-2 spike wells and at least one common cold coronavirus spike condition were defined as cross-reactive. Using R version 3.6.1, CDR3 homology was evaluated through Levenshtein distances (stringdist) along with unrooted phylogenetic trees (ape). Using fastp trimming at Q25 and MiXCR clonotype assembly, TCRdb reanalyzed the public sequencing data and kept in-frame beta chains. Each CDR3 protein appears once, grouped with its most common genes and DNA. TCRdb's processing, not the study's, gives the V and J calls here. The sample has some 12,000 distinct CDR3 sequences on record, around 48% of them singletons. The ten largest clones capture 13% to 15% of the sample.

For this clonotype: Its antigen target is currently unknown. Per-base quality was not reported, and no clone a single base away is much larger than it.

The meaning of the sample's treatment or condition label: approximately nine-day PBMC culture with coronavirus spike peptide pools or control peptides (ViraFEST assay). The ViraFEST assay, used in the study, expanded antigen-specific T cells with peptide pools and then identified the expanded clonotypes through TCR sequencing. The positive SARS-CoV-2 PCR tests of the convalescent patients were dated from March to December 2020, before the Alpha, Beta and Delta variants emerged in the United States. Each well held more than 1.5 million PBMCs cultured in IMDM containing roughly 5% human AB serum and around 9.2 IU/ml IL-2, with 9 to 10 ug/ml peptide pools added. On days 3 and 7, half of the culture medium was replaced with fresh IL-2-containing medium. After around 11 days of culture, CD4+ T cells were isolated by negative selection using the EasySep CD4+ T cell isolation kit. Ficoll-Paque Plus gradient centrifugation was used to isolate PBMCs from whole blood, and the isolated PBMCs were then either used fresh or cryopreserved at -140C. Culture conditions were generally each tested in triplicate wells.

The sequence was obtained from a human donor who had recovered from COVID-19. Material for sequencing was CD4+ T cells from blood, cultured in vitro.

The nucleotide sequence reads as follows: TGTGCCAGCAGCTCAGAGATGAACACTGAAGCTTTCTTT. This is translated as CASSSEMNTEAFF. This receptor chain uses TRBV7-9 and TRBJ1-1; the D gene cannot be resolved reliably. V is cut by 4 bases and J by 0 bases, and the space between the germline ends is 6 bases. Counted from cysteine to phenylalanine, this CDR3 has 13 amino acids. CDR3 DNA is the only sequence kept; it has 39 bases, read in frame from the first base. CDR1 is given as SEHNR and CDR2 as FQNEAQ, both from the germline V gene (reference sequence).